Each of the 16 T cell receptor beta chains below was sequenced from the same sample in a study of blood T cell repertoires in COVID-19. Assay: immunoSEQ multiplex PCR; the TCRdb copy retains only in-frame clones and omits some. The data show some 400,000 clones, 89% seen once. Sequenced input: PBMCs or T cells enriched from blood (not recorded which). The source is a woman in her thirties who had recovered from COVID-19.

This chain joins TRBV5-4 and TRBJ1-2; no clear D. The CDR3 runs 15 residues. The germline V gene encodes CDR1 SGHNT and CDR2 YYREEE (reference sequence). The ends were cut back, 4 bases at V and 1 base at J, with 14 bases in the middle. For the CDR3, the DNA is TGTGCCAGCAGCCAAAGCGCAACTTTTAACTATGGCTACACCTTC. The encoded protein is CASSQSATFNYGYTF.

This chain uses TRBV6-1 with TRBJ1-5; D is possibly TRBD1 (5 bases). CDR1 MNHNS and CDR2 SASEGT come from the germline V gene. The CDR3 contains 15 residues. Between the trimmed V and J ends, which lost 2 bases and 3 bases, there was a span of 11 bases. The CDR3 protein is CASSEIPGNNQPQHF. In DNA, the CDR3 is TGTGCCAGCAGTGAAATCCCAGGGAACAATCAGCCCCAGCATTTT.

This clone was found once. V usage is TRBV4-3 and J usage is TRBJ1-6, with D possibly being TRBD1 (5 bases). V lost 0 bases, J lost 13 bases, and 13 bases lay in between. Germline CDR1 reads LGHNA; CDR2 reads YSLEER. The CDR3 sequence is 14 residues long. The CDR3 loop is CASSQEAGRIPLHF. In nucleotides, the CDR3 is TGCGCCAGCAGCCAAGAGGCAGGGAGGATTCCCCTCCACTTT.

The rearrangement joins TRBV7-3 to TRBJ2-7, with D perhaps matching TRBD2 (6 bases). The V gene's germline CDR1 is SGHTA and CDR2 FQGTGA. This CDR3 contains 13 residues. Trimming removed 1 base at V and 5 bases at J, with 9 bases between. Here the CDR3 DNA reads TGTGCCAGCAGCTTAAAGGCGGGAAACGAGCAGTACTTC. Encoded protein: CASSLKAGNEQYF.

The V and J genes are TRBV2 and TRBJ1-1; possible D gene TRBD1, 6 bases. The V and J ends lost 6 bases and 1 base respectively, with 9 bases between them. Germline V lookup: CDR1 SNHLY, CDR2 FYNNEI. The CDR3 has 13 residues. The CDR3 reads CASRGHQNTEAFF. The CDR3 bases are TGTGCCAGCAGGGGACATCAGAACACTGAAGCTTTCTTT. The variable domain in full, with the rest retrieved from reference TRBV2 and TRBJ1-1, is EPEVTQTPSHQVTQMGQEVILRCVPISNHLYFYWYRQILGQKVEFLVSFYNNEISEKSEIFDDQFSVERPDGSNFTLKIRSTKLEDSAMYFCASRGHQNTEAFFGQGTRLTVV.

The chain is built from TRBV7-6 and TRBJ2-1; D is perhaps TRBD1 (8 bases). V was trimmed by 5 bases and J by 5 bases, leaving 16 bases between them. Germline values: CDR1 SGHVS, CDR2 FNYEAQ. The CDR3 is made up of 15 amino acids. CDR3 sequence reads: CASSTTGGGDNEQFF. CDR3 coding DNA: TGTGCCAGCAGCACAACAGGGGGGGGTGACAATGAGCAGTTCTTC. Together with reference TRBV7-6 and TRBJ2-1, the CDR3 gives the full variable domain: GAGVSQSPRYKVTKRGQDVALRCDPISGHVSLYWYRQALGQGPEFLTYFNYEAQQDKSGLPNDRFSAERPEGSISTLTIQRTEQRDSAMYRCASSTTGGGDNEQFFGPGTRLTVL.

This sequence joins TRBV12-3 or TRBV12-4 and TRBJ2-1; D perhaps matches TRBD2 (6 bases). This CDR3 region has 13 residues. V lost 7 bases, J lost 7 bases, and 14 bases lay in between. Here the CDR3 DNA reads TGTGCCAGCATCCCCCGGGGAGGAAATGAGCAGTTCTTC. Amino acids: CASIPRGGNEQFF.

The chain couples TRBV27 to TRBJ2-7, with a possible D match to TRBD2 (5 bases). The CDR3 contains 13 residues. Germline assignment: CDR1 MNHEY and CDR2 SMNVEV (reference sequence). Deletions cut 4 bases from V and 2 bases from J, with 9 bases between. The CDR3, as DNA: TGTGCCAGCAGTTCCTCCGGGACCTACGAGCAGTACTTC. Residues: CASSSSGTYEQYF.

The rearrangement uses TRBV3-1 (or the pseudogene TRBV3-2) and TRBJ2-3, with 7 bases aligning to TRBD2. Germline assignment: CDR1 LGHDT and CDR2 YNNKEL (reference sequence). CDR3 length: 14 amino acids. Trimming took 4 bases from V and 5 from J; bases not matched to a gene: 6. The chain's CDR3 is CASSPSVAGDTQYF. In DNA, the CDR3 is TGTGCCAGCAGCCCTTCGGTAGCGGGAGATACGCAGTATTTT.

The chain has TRBV7-2 and TRBJ2-4, with D perhaps matching TRBD2 (5 bases). The CDR3 totals 15 residues. CDR1 and CDR2 from the germline V gene are SGHTA and FQGNSA. Trimming pared 5 bases from V and 0 bases from J, leaving 11 bases between. The CDR3 protein is CASSPSGLAKNIQYF. The CDR3 bases are TGTGCCAGCAGCCCATCGGGGTTAGCCAAAAACATTCAGTACTTC.

The chain combines TRBV9 with TRBJ1-1; 8 bases align to TRBD1. The V gene's germline CDR1 is SGDLS and CDR2 YYNGEE. This CDR3 has 13 residues. V trimming: 3 bases; J trimming: 11 bases; junction bases outside the gene matches: 9. The CDR3 loop is CASSGPGGAAAFF. In DNA form, the CDR3 reads TGTGCCAGCAGCGGACCAGGGGGCGCGGCCGCTTTCTTT.

This clone was counted a few times. The chain recombines TRBV12-3 or TRBV12-4 with TRBJ1-2, with D possibly being TRBD1 (6 bases). Trimming left V 6 bases short and J 2 bases short, with 10 bases between. The CDR3 is made up of 13 amino acids. This CDR3 reads CASSTGLNYGYTF. As DNA, the CDR3 is TGTGCCAGCAGCACAGGGCTCAACTATGGCTACACCTTC.

This sequence joins TRBV27 and TRBJ2-3; 8 bases are shared with TRBD2. The J segment lost 1 base and the V segment lost 5 bases, leaving 2 bases of the junction unmatched. Germline assignment: CDR1 MNHEY and CDR2 SMNVEV (reference sequence). The CDR3 contains 14 residues. The CDR3 region has the DNA TGTGCCAGCAGTGAACTAGCGGGCACAGATACGCAGTATTTT. Translated, it gives CASSELAGTDTQYF.

The chain employs TRBV7-9 and TRBJ1-5, with 7 nucleotides matching TRBD1. Germline V gene sequence: CDR1 SEHNR, CDR2 FQNEAQ (reference sequence). This CDR3 is built from 16 residues. V was clipped by 4 bases and J by 3 bases; unmatched bases: 9. The DNA for the CDR3 is TGTGCCAGCAGCTCCCTTAGTGGGACAGACAATCAGCCCCAGCATTTT. Encoded protein: CASSSLSGTDNQPQHF.

This clone has a single count. The chain links TRBV18 to TRBJ1-2; the match to TRBD1 covers 7 bases. Germline values: CDR1 KGHSH, CDR2 LQKENI. This CDR3 comprises 19 residues. J gave up 0 bases and V 3 bases, and 16 bases lay outside the gene matches. This CDR3 reads CASSPKTGSPTNTNYGYTF. The CDR3 DNA follows: TGTGCCAGCTCACCGAAGACAGGGAGCCCAACGAATACTAACTATGGCTACACCTTC.

This chain links TRBV12-3 or TRBV12-4 with TRBJ2-1; a weak D match, TRBD2 (6 bases). The length of the CDR3 is 12 residues. V shed 5 bases and J shed 6 bases, with 8 bases lying between them. Here the CDR3 DNA reads TGTGCCAGCAGTGGGGACTCCAATGAGCAGTTCTTC. Its translation: CASSGDSNEQFF.